This entry concerns a single T cell receptor (beta chain). Its antigen is not known. Germline-derived CDR1 and CDR2 are SEHNR and FQNEAQ (reference sequence). The CDR3 length is 15 residues. Trimming cost V 1 base and J 3 bases, with 10 bases left between them. The study ran its PCR with 60 Vbeta and 13 Jbeta primers. Sequencing used immunoSEQ multiplex PCR; TCRdb keeps in-frame clones, though not all of them. The repertoire holds over 200,000 clones, with roughly 89% as singletons. The entry originates in a study of cytomegalovirus exposure and HLA in healthy donors. Whole-study results and caveats: A later analysis associated roughly 15,000 TCR beta sequences with HLA alleles at a 0.05 false discovery rate.

The rearrangement links TRBV7-9 to TRBJ1-5; D gene uncertain. Material for sequencing was PBMCs. The receptor's source is a young woman in good health and CMV-seronegative. CDR3 loop: CASSLGTGINQPQHF. The CDR3 nucleotides read TGTGCCAGCAGCTTAGGTACGGGAATCAATCAGCCCCAGCATTTT.